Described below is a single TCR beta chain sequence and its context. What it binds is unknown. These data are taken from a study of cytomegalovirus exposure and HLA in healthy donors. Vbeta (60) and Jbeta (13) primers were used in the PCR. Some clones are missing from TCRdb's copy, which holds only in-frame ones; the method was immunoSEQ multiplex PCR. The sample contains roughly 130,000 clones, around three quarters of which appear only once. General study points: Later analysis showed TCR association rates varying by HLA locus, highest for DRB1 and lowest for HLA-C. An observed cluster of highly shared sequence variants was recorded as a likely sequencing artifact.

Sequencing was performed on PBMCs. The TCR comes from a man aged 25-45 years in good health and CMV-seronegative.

CDR3 sequence reads: CASRGQGAKDTQYF. The CDR3, as DNA: TGCGCCAGCAGAGGACAGGGGGCAAAAGATACGCAGTATTTT. This chain connects TRBV5-1 to TRBJ2-3; 11 bases match TRBD1. V lost 5 bases, J lost 5 bases, and 4 bases stayed unmatched. From germline, CDR1 is SGHRS and CDR2 YFSETQ. The length of the CDR3 is 14 residues.